This T cell receptor beta chain was sequenced during a study of cytomegalovirus exposure and HLA in healthy donors. General study points: Apart from CMV serostatus, no immune exposure information was available.

The PCR contained 60 Vbeta and 13 Jbeta primers. Libraries were prepared by immunoSEQ multiplex PCR; TCRdb keeps only in-frame clonotypes and omits some of them. The sample has 120,000 or so clones, over 65% seen once. The germline V gene has CDR1 MNHEY and CDR2 SVGAGI. V gave up 6 bases and J gave up 0 bases, with 8 bases separating them. The CDR3 spans 13 residues. Notes on this clone: Its target is unknown.

The sequence came from a woman aged 45-65 years in good health and CMV-seropositive. This chain joins TRBV6-5 and TRBJ1-1; D ambiguous. Sequencing used PBMCs. CDR3 sequence reads: CASRISLNTEAFF. Here the CDR3 DNA reads TGTGCCAGCAGAATTAGCCTGAACACTGAAGCTTTCTTT.